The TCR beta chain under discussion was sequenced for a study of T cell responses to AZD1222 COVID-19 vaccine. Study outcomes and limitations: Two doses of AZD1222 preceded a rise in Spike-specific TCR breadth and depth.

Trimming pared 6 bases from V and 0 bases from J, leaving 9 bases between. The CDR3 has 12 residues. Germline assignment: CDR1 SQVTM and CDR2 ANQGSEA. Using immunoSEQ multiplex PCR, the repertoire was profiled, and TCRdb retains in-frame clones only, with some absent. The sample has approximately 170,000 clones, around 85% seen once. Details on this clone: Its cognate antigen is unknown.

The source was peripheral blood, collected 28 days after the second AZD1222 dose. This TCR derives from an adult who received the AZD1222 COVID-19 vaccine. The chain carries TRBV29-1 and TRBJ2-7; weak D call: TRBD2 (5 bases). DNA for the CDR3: TGCAGCGTGGTAGGGAGCTCCTACGAGCAGTACTTC. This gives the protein CSVVGSSYEQYF.